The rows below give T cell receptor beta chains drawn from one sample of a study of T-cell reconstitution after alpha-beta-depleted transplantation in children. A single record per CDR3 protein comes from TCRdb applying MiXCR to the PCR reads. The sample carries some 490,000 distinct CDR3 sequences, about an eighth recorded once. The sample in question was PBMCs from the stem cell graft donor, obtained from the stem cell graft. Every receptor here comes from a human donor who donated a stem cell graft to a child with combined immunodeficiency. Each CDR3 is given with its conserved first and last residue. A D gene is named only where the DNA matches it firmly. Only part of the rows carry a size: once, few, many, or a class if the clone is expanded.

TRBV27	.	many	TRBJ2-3	TGTGCCAGCAGTTTAGTGAGAGGTTTAGATACGCAGTATTTT	CASSLVRGLDTQYF
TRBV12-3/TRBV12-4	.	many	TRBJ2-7	TGTGCCAGCAGTTTGGGTCGGGGTTACGAGCAGTACTTC	CASSLGRGYEQYF
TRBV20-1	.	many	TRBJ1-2	TGCAGTGCTAGGCCTCAAGTTGGCTACACCTTC	CSARPQVGYTF
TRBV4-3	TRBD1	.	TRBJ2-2	TGCGCCAGCAGCTCTCGACAGGGTCTCGCCGGGGAGCTGTTTTTT	CASSSRQGLAGELFF
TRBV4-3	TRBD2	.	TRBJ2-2	TGCGCCAGCAGCCAGGAGACTAGCGAGTTTACCGGGGAGCTGTTTTTT	CASSQETSEFTGELFF
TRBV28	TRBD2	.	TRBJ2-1	TGTGCCAGCAGGCCGGGACTAGGGTACAATGAGCAGTTCTTC	CASRPGLGYNEQFF
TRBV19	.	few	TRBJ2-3	TGTGCCAGTAGTCCCCTATTTAAGGATACGCAGTATTTT	CASSPLFKDTQYF
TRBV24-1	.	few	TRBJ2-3	TGTGCCACCAGTGATTTCGCCCCCGGGCGGGCAGATACGCAGTATTTT	CATSDFAPGRADTQYF
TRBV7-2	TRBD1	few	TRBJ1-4	TGTGCCAGCAGCTCTCAGACAGGGGCGACAAAACTGTTTTTT	CASSSQTGATKLFF
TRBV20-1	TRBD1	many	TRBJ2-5	TGCAGTGCTAGAGATCTGGGACAGATGCAAGAGACCCAGTACTTC	CSARDLGQMQETQYF
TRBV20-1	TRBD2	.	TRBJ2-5	TGCAGTGCTAGAGATTGGGGGGGGGACGAGACCCAGTACTTC	CSARDWGGDETQYF